This paragraph covers one TCR beta chain sequence. The antigen remains unidentified. This CDR3 is 11 amino acids long. Trimming left V 10 bases short and J 5 bases short, with 11 bases between. CDR1 and CDR2 from the germline V gene are LNHDA and SQIVND (reference sequence). iRepertoire HTBI primers and Arm-PCR of CDR3 regions built TCR beta libraries. TCRdb re-called the multiplex PCR reads through MiXCR, storing one row per CDR3 protein. In the table there are a few hundred thousand distinct CDR3 sequences, 20% to 25% of which are singletons. The data derive from a study of regulatory T cells in long-lasting Graves disease. Overall study findings and caveats: Among samples with persistent disease, TRBV28, TRBJ1-2 and TRBJ2-5 were favored. Compared with new cases, persistent Graves' patients showed reduced TCR diversity.

Time point denoted: persistent/refractory GD, antithyroid drugs over 5 years with positive TRAb. With RNA extracted from PBMCs as input, the TCR library was made. The chain joins TRBV19 to TRBJ2-5, with D unresolved. The material sequenced was peripheral blood mononuclear cells (PBMCs), taken when the disease was refractory, from a patient treated with antithyroid drugs. The receptor was derived from a middle-aged woman with Graves disease. DNA of the CDR3: TGTGCCACCGCTCTCCGGGAGACCCAGTACTTC. It encodes CATALRETQYF. Using reference TRBV19 and TRBJ2-5 for the parts outside the CDR3, the full variable domain is DGGITQSPKYLFRKEGQNVTLSCEQNLNHDAMYWYRQDPGQGLRLIYYSQIVNDFQKGDIAEGYSVSREKKESFPLTVTSAQKNPTAFYLCATALRETQYFGPGTRLLVL.